This T cell receptor (beta chain) stems from a study of blood T cell repertoires in COVID-19. Looked up from germline, CDR1 is MRHNA and CDR2 is SNTAGT. Trimming at V came to 3 bases and at J to 10 bases, leaving 4 bases not matched to a gene. The CDR3 has 14 residues. TCRdb's table, derived via immunoSEQ multiplex PCR, lists solely in-frame clones and lacks some. The sample has about 260,000 clones; 90% are singletons. The source material was peripheral blood. This TCR was recovered from a woman between 35 and 50 years old with acute or convalescent COVID-19. The rearrangement links TRBV6-4 to TRBJ1-6; the match to TRBD1 covers 9 bases. DNA of the CDR3: TGTGCCAGCAGTGAATGGACAGGGGTCTCACCCCTCCACTTT. Protein sequence: CASSEWTGVSPLHF.